The rows below give T cell receptor beta chains drawn from one sample of a study of T-cell reconstitution after alpha-beta-depleted transplantation in children. TCRdb re-derived calls from the PCR reads in MiXCR, one entry per CDR3 protein. This table has fewer than 350,000 distinct CDR3 sequences, around 9.1% appearing once. This specimen was PBMCs, taken before TCRalphabeta/CD19-depleted stem cell transplant. These receptors were obtained from a boy less than two years old with acute myeloid leukemia, due to receive a stem cell transplant. Both conserved end residues are part of each CDR3. Each record gives: D gene, J gene, V gene, CDR3 protein. D genes are given only for firm matches.

D: .; J: TRBJ2-2; V: TRBV28; CDR3: CASSLTGTVNTGELFF
D: .; J: TRBJ2-2; V: TRBV18; CDR3: CASSDRPDVTGELFF
D: TRBD1; J: TRBJ2-5; V: TRBV12-3/TRBV12-4; CDR3: CASRSGGWQETQYF
D: TRBD1; J: TRBJ1-5; V: TRBV18; CDR3: CASSGGQDRNQPQHF
D: .; J: TRBJ2-5; V: TRBV7-2; CDR3: CASTSQGAQTQYF
D: TRBD2; J: TRBJ2-1; V: TRBV7-9; CDR3: CASSLSSGANNEQFF
D: .; J: TRBJ2-1; V: TRBV29-1; CDR3: CSVEFKRASYNEQFF
D: TRBD1; J: TRBJ2-6; V: TRBV4-3; CDR3: CASSPDRGSGANVLTF
D: TRBD2; J: TRBJ2-3; V: TRBV28; CDR3: CASSEAGAGADTQYF
D: .; J: TRBJ2-5; V: TRBV28; CDR3: CASSLGQSQETQYF
D: TRBD2; J: TRBJ2-1; V: TRBV4-3; CDR3: CASSHFARGSGTSGYNEQFF
D: .; J: TRBJ2-5; V: TRBV29-1; CDR3: CSVEYRVRETQYF